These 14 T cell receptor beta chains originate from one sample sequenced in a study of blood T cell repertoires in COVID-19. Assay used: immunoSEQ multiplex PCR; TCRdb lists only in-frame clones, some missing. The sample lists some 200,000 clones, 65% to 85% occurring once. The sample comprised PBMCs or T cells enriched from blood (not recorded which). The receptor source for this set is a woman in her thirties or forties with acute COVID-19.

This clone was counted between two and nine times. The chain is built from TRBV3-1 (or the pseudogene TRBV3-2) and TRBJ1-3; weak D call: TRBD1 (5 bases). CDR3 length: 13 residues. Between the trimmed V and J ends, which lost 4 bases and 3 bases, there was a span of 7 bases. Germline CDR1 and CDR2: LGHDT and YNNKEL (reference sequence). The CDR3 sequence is CASSRQGGNTIYF. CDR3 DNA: TGTGCCAGCAGCCGGCAGGGTGGAAACACCATATATTTT.

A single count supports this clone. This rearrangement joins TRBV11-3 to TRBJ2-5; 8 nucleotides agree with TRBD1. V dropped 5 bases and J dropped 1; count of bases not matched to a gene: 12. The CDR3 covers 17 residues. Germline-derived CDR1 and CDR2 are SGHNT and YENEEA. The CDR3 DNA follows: TGTGCCAGCAGCCCCGGACAGGGCGAAGTGACCCAAGAGACCCAGTACTTC. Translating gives CASSPGQGEVTQETQYF. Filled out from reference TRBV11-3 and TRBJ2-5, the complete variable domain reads EAGVVQSPRYKIIEKKQPVAFWCNPISGHNTLYWYLQNLGQGPELLIRYENEEAVDDSQLPKDRFSAERLKGVDSTLKIQPAELGDSAVYLCASSPGQGEVTQETQYFGPGTRLLVL.

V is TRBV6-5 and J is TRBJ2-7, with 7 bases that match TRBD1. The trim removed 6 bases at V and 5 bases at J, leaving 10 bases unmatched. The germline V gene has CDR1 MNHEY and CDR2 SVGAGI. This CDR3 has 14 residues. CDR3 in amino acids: CASSHSRDRNEQYF. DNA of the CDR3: TGTGCCAGCAGCCACTCCCGGGACAGAAACGAGCAGTACTTC.

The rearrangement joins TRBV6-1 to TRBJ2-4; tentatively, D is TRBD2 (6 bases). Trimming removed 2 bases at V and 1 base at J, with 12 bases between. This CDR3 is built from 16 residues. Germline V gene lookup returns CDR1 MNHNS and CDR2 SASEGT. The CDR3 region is CASSEFRSGAKNIQYF. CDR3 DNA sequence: TGTGCCAGCAGTGAATTTCGGAGCGGGGCCAAAAACATTCAGTACTTC.

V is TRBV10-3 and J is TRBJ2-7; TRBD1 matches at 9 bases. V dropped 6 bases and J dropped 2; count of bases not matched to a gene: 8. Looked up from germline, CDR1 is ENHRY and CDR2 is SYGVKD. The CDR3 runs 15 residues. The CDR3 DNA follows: TGTGCCATCAGCGGAAGACAGGGGGACACCTACGAGCAGTACTTC. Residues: CAISGRQGDTYEQYF.

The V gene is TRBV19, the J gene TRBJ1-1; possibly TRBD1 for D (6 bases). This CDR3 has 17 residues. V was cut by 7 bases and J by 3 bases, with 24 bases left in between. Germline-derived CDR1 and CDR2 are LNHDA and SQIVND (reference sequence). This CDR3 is CASTIVRGHRADTEAFF. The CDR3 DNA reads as TGTGCCAGTACCATCGTCAGGGGACACCGGGCCGACACTGAAGCTTTCTTT.

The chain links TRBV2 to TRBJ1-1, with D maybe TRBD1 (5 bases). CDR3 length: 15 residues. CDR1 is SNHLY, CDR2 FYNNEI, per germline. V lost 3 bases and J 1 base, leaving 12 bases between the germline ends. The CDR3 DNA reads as TGTGCCAGCAGTGATCAGGGCACACCGAACACTGAAGCTTTCTTT. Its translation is CASSDQGTPNTEAFF.

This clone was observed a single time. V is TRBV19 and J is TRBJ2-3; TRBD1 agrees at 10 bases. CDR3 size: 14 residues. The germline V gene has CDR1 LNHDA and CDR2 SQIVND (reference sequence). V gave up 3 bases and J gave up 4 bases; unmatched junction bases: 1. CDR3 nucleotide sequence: TGTGCCAGTAGTATGGGACAGGGGCCAGATACGCAGTATTTT. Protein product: CASSMGQGPDTQYF.

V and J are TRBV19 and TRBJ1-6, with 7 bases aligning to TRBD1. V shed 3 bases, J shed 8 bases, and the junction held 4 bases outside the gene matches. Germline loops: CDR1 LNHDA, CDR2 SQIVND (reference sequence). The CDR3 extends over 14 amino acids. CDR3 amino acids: CASSMTGTHSPLHF. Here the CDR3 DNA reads TGTGCCAGTAGTATGACAGGGACCCATTCACCCCTCCACTTT.

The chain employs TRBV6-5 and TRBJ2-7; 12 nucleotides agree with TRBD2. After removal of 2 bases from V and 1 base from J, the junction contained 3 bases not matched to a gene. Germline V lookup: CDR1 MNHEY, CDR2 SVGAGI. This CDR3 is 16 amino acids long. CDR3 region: CASSYRLAGASYEQYF. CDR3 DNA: TGTGCCAGCAGTTACAGACTAGCGGGAGCATCCTACGAGCAGTACTTC.

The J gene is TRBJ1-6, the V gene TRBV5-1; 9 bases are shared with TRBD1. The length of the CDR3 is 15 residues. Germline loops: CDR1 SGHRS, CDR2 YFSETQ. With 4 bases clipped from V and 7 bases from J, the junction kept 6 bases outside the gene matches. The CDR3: CASSPRTGANSPLHF. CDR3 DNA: TGCGCCAGCAGCCCTAGGACAGGGGCAAATTCACCCCTCCACTTT.

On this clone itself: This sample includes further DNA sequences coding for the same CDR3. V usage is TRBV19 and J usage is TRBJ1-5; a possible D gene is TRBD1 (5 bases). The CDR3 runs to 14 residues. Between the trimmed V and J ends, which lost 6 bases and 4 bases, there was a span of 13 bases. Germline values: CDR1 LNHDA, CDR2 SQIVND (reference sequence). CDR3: CASSGTGGNQPQHF. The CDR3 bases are TGTGCCAGTAGCGGGACCGGAGGGAATCAGCCCCAGCATTTT.

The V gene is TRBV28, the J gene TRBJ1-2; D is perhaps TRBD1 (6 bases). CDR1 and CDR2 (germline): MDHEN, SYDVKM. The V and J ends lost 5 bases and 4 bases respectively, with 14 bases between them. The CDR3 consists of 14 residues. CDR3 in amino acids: CASSPDTGFYGYTF. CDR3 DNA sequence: TGTGCCAGCAGTCCAGACACAGGGTTCTATGGCTACACCTTC.

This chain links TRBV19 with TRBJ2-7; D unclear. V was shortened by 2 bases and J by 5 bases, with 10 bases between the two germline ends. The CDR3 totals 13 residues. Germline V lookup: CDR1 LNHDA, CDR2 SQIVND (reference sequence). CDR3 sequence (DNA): TGTGCCAGTAGTATACCCCCCTCGGACGAGCAGTACTTC. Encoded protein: CASSIPPSDEQYF.